The entry below gives a single TCR beta chain sequence along with its context. Sequencing was performed with immunoSEQ multiplex PCR; in TCRdb, only in-frame clones are kept and a portion is missing. The repertoire holds around 500,000 clones, with 76% as singletons. There are 15 residues in the CDR3. The germline V gene encodes CDR1 SNHLY and CDR2 FYNNEI. After removal of 5 bases from V and 1 base from J, the junction contained 4 bases not matched to a gene. This specimen belongs to a study of shared clonotypes between healthy human individuals. Material: PBMCs. The chain employs TRBV2 and TRBJ2-2; 7 bases align to TRBD2. The sequence derives from a woman aged 35 to 49 in good health. Some clones in this sample may be carry-over from other donors' samples. The CDR3 nucleotides are TGTGCCAGCAGTTTTCTAGCGGTGAACACCGGGGAGCTGTTTTTT. Protein: CASSFLAVNTGELFF.